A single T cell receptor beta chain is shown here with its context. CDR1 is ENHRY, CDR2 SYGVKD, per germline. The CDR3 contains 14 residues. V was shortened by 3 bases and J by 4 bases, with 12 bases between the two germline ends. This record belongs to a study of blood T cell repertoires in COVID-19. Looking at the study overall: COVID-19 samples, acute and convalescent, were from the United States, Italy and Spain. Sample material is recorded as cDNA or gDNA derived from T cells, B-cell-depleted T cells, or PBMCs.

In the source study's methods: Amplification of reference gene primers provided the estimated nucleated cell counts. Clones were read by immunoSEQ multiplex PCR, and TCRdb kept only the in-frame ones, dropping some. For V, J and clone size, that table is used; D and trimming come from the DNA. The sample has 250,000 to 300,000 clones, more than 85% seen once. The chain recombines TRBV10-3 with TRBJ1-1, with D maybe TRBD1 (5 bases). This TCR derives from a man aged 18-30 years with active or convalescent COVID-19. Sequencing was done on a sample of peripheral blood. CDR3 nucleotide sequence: TGTGCCATCAGTGACCAAACACAGGTCACTGAAGCTTTCTTT. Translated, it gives CAISDQTQVTEAFF.